In this sample, the clone carrying this T cell receptor (beta chain) turned up many times. The antigen is undetermined. CDR3 length equals 14 residues. The V gene lost 4 bases and the J gene lost 7 bases, with 16 bases spanning the gap. Germline values: CDR1 MNHNY, CDR2 SVGAGI (reference sequence). This sample was included in a study of read filtering for tumor transcriptome and immune sequencing. Study outcomes and limitations: Compared with RNA-seq, IR-seq gave much higher clonotype depth and reliability.

From about 400 ng of RNA, a library with molecular barcoded alpha/delta and beta/gamma adaptors was made. Each CDR3 protein gets one entry after TCRdb re-called the reads with MiXCR. Here the sample spans 65,000 or so distinct CDR3 sequences, roughly 19% being singletons. This receptor was obtained from a donor older than 35 with multiple myeloma. The source material was a population of CD138-negative cells sorted from bone marrow. The V and J genes are TRBV6-6 and TRBJ1-1; tentative D call: TRBD1 (6 bases). This CDR3 is CASSSLDRFGEAFF. CDR3 bases: TGTGCCAGCAGTTCCCTCGACAGGTTTGGTGAAGCTTTCTTT.